This T cell receptor (beta chain) appears in the sequencing data of a study of shared clonotypes between healthy human individuals (dated by TCRdb to 2020 to 2022). For the study in its entirety: A couple of women and three men aged 18 to 49 years were included in the cohort. Between about 0.8 and 9 billion PBMCs per donor were obtained by leukapheresis. To estimate repertoire size and how much clonotypes are shared between individuals, the study performed deep sequencing of blood TCR repertoires from roughly five healthy adults. Per donor, three plates each were used for CD4 naive and CD4 memory, two for CD8 naive, and one for CD8 memory. Different laboratories and diverse techniques were used to prepare libraries and sequence TCR repertoires, to increase sequencing depth and limit assay-specific biases. Results and caveats for the whole study, not just this receptor: Sampling was restricted to blood, and TCR repertoires in tissues likely differ from the TCR repertoires found in blood. Incomplete sequencing was indicated by rarefaction of sorted-subset datasets, despite the large sequencing depth. The small number of donors limited the genetic and exposure-history diversity represented. Compared with non-shared clonotypes, the clonotypes found in all four sorted-subset donors had higher generation probabilities. Across a handful of donors, roughly 5.1% of naive CD4, 3.5% of naive CD8, roughly 2.3% of memory CD4, and approximately 0.4% of memory CD8 clonotypes were shared. Pairwise subsampling led to the expectation that sequencing depth would affect the degree of clonotype sharing among donors. Naive subsets generally had larger estimated clonotype richness than memory subsets did.

TCR CDR3 regions were amplified from genomic DNA by multiplex PCR using the deep immunoSEQ assay. Genomic DNA extracted from each cell subset was distributed evenly over all wells of several immunoSEQ 96-well plates, and each plate served as one replicate. For sorted subsets, approximately 190 ng genomic DNA, equal to 30,000 to 35,000 T cell genomes, was loaded into each replicate PCR. The purified libraries were quantified using a Qubit 3.0 fluorometer, sized with a Bioanalyzer 2100, and then quantified again using the KAPA Library Quantification kit. Every immunoSEQ 96-well plate was sequenced on a separate single-read 150-cycle Illumina NextSeq 550 flow cell. Per the authors' processing: Because the immunoSEQ output included only junctional sequences and no quality scores, the filtering could not be the same as the filtering used for full-length reads. To assign V/J genes and CDR3, sequences were annotated using PyIR, a Python wrapper for IgBLAST v1.9, with IMGT germline references. Reads with weak V/J assignments (E-value above 1e-6), missing CDR3, stop codons, out-of-frame junctions, or ambiguous translated residues were removed. A V3J clonotype was defined by an identical inferred V gene, J gene, and CDR3 amino acid sequence. Percentage overlap between repertoires was computed as shared unique clonotypes divided by the size of the smaller repertoire. Repertoire richness was assessed with RTK rarefaction, the Chao1 estimator, and Recon v2.1 estimates of unobserved clonotypes. Generation probabilities for all TCRbeta clonotypes obtained by the gDNA method from several donors were computed using OLGA. TCRdb re-hosts the immuneACCESS table, in-frame sequences only. Its copies lack some clones; in the studies checked, an unresolved V gene accounts for under half of them, and the cause for the rest is not known. The DNA was the basis for D and trimming; V, J and clone size are from that table. The sample table contains some 2.4 million clones; only one count was recorded for 93% of them. The ten largest clones represent about 0.38% of the sample.

Remarks on this clone: It lacks a known antigen. The sample holds no much larger clone one base away, and base qualities are not on file.

Healthy HIV-negative adults with no recently reported acute infections or vaccinations were included as donors. Every donor was a Caucasian adult residing in Nashville, Tennessee, USA. CD4+ T cells were enriched through magnetic negative selection, after which naive cells were positively selected on CD45RA and the remaining negative fraction served as the memory subset. Blood was obtained by leukapheresis, after which PBMCs were separated by Ficoll-Histopaque density gradient centrifugation and cryopreserved in liquid nitrogen vapor phase. Analytical flow cytometry was used to check the purity and quantity of each magnetically sorted T cell population. Genomic DNA was isolated from each sorted fraction and quantified by UV absorbance on a Nanodrop 2000c. Trimming at the junction amounts to 8 bases on V and 2 bases on J, and the germline ends lie 13 bases apart. CDR1 and CDR2 were assigned from the germline V gene as SNHLY and FYNNEI. Taken from cysteine to phenylalanine, the CDR3 has 14 residues. Here the CDR3 DNA is all that survives: 42 bases in frame from base 1.

Sequenced material: naive CD4+ T cells from PBMCs. Explained via the paper, the cell subset or site label denotes: CD45RA+ positively selected. The TCR originated in a man between 18 and 35 years old in good health. Some clones in this sample may be carry-over from other donors' samples. The sequence links TRBV2 to TRBJ1-5; the D gene is not confidently resolved. Here the CDR3 is given as CASLAREGNQPQHF. The nucleotide sequence is given as TGTGCCAGCCTCGCAAGGGAGGGCAATCAGCCCCAGCATTTT.